The present TCR beta chain was sequenced within a study of T cells in localized non-small cell lung cancer. This CDR3 comprises 15 residues. Trimming removed 3 bases at V and 0 bases at J, with 9 bases between. Germline CDR1 reads KGHSH; CDR2 reads LQKENI. This table comes from immunoSEQ multiplex PCR, and its TCRdb copy is limited to in-frame clones, with some not included. The profile shows roughly 34,000 clones, 87% of them singletons. Study-level points and caveats: Measurement of T cell clonality placed uninvolved adjacent lung highest, above the level in tumor. Across samples, adjacent lung featured a median roughly 60 of the top 100 tumor clones. Overall survival was longer when the density of T cells in the blood was higher. Sequencing was restricted to one tumor region; therefore, heterogeneity remains possible.

On this clone: As yet, its antigen is unknown.

The J gene is TRBJ2-4, the V gene TRBV18; D tentatively fits TRBD1 or TRBD2 (6 bases each). This clonotype was sampled from a man between 35 and 75 years old with stage III lung adenocarcinoma. The input for sequencing was peripheral blood mononuclear cells, taken before any cancer treatment. The CDR3 DNA reads as TGTGCCAGCTCACCTCGGGGGCTAGCCAAAAACATTCAGTACTTC. The encoded protein is CASSPRGLAKNIQYF. The full variable domain, completed using reference TRBV18 and TRBJ2-4, is NAGVMQNPRHLVRRRGQEARLRCSPMKGHSHVYWYRQLPEEGLKFMVYLQKENIIDESGMPKERFSAEFPKEGPSILRIQQVVRGDSAAYFCASSPRGLAKNIQYFGAGTRLSVL.